The rows below give T cell receptor beta chains drawn from one sample of a study of shared clonotypes between healthy human individuals. TCRdb's copy holds only in-frame clones and misses some; the assay was immunoSEQ multiplex PCR. The sample has about 460,000 clones, roughly three quarters seen once. Sequencing used PBMCs. All receptors derive from a woman aged 40 to 50 in good health. Some clones in this sample may be carry-over from other donors' samples. Both conserved end residues are part of each CDR3. The order of the fields is V gene, clone size, D gene, J gene, CDR3 DNA, CDR3 protein. D genes are given only for firm matches. The listing skips clone size in some rows; elsewhere it reads once, few, many or a size class.

TRBV7-6	.	.	TRBJ1-4	TGTGCCAGCAGCTTCGACCACCTCAGGGGAAATGAAAAACTGTTTTTT	CASSFDHLRGNEKLFF
TRBV4-1	many	.	TRBJ2-5	TGCGCCAGCAGCCATCCCTATGGGGCCCAGTACTTC	CASSHPYGAQYF
TRBV5-6	.	TRBD1	TRBJ1-1	TGTGCCAGCAGCCCAACGGAGACAGGGCGAGCTTTCTTT	CASSPTETGRAFF
TRBV7-2	few	TRBD2	TRBJ2-5	TGTGCCAGCAGCTTAGTAGCGGGAGTCGCAGAGACCCAGTACTTC	CASSLVAGVAETQYF
TRBV7-2	.	.	TRBJ1-1	TGTGCCAGCAGCTTAGGAATTATGAACACTGAAGCTTTCTTT	CASSLGIMNTEAFF
TRBV30	.	.	TRBJ1-2	TGTGCCTGGAGTGTCCAGGGGTCTAACTATGGCTACACCTTC	CAWSVQGSNYGYTF
TRBV27	once	TRBD2	TRBJ2-1	TGTGCCACGAGGGGGACTAGCGGGAACAGGCAGTTCTTC	CATRGTSGNRQFF
TRBV11-2	.	TRBD1	TRBJ2-7	TGTGCCAGCAGCTCAAGGACAGGGGAGCTGACCGAGCAGTACTTC	CASSSRTGELTEQYF
TRBV29-1	.	TRBD1	TRBJ1-5	TGCAGCGTCGGGACAGGGGGCTCCAATCAGCCCCAGCATTTT	CSVGTGGSNQPQHF
TRBV7-9	many	.	TRBJ2-3	TGTGCCAGCAGCTATTATTCGCCCAACACAGATACGCAGTATTTT	CASSYYSPNTDTQYF
TRBV7-9	few	TRBD2	TRBJ2-7	TGTGCCAGCAGCTTCCCAGCGGGAGAATCCTACGAGCAGTACTTC	CASSFPAGESYEQYF
TRBV7-9	.	TRBD2	TRBJ2-3	TGTGCCAGCAGCTTGGGACTAGGTACTTTGAATACGCAGTATTTT	CASSLGLGTLNTQYF
TRBV11-2	.	.	TRBJ1-1	TGTGCCAGCAGCTTAGTCAGTCAGGGAAACACTGAAGCTTTCTTT	CASSLVSQGNTEAFF
TRBV29-1	.	.	TRBJ2-5	TGCAGCGGGGCCCATCAAGAGACCCAGTACTTC	CSGAHQETQYF
TRBV18	.	.	TRBJ2-3	TGTGCCAGCTCACGAACGCACGGTGGGGATACGCAGTATTTT	CASSRTHGGDTQYF
TRBV11-1	many	TRBD1	TRBJ2-7	TGTGCCAGCAGCTTAGCGGTGAGAACAGGGGGACTGGGGTCCTACGAGCAGTACTTC	CASSLAVRTGGLGSYEQYF
TRBV2	.	.	TRBJ2-7	TGTGCCAGCAGTGTACCCAGCTCCGCCTACGAGCAGTACTTC	CASSVPSSAYEQYF
TRBV5-1	.	.	TRBJ2-1	TGCGCCAGCAGCCCGGGGGCTAGCAGCGTTGAGCAGTTCTTC	CASSPGASSVEQFF
TRBV25-1	.	TRBD2	TRBJ2-1	TGTGCCAGCAGATCGTCGGGGGAGGGTCCCTACAATGAGCAGTTCTTC	CASRSSGEGPYNEQFF
TRBV28	.	TRBD1	TRBJ1-4	TGTGCCAGCAGTTCTCGGGGGACAGATAATGAAAAACTGTTTTTT	CASSSRGTDNEKLFF
TRBV28	.	.	TRBJ1-5	TGTGCCAGCAGTTTATTAAGTCAGCCCCAGCATTTT	CASSLLSQPQHF
TRBV28	.	.	TRBJ1-1	TGTGCCAGCAGTTCCACGACAGGAAGAGTTATAGCTTTCTTT	CASSSTTGRVIAFF
TRBV10-3	.	TRBD2	TRBJ2-2	TGTGCCATCAGTGAATGGGCTAGCGGGAACACCGGGGAGCTGTTTTTT	CAISEWASGNTGELFF
TRBV18	many	.	TRBJ2-2	TGTGCCAGCTCACTCACCCAAAACATACAGGCAACCGGGGAGCTGTTTTTT	CASSLTQNIQATGELFF
TRBV7-9	.	TRBD2	TRBJ2-2	TGTGCCAGCAGCCCGACTAGCGGGATAGACACCGGGGAGCTGTTTTTT	CASSPTSGIDTGELFF
TRBV19	many	TRBD1	TRBJ1-5	TGTGCCAGTAGTATAGGGGACAGGGGGCTCAATCAGCCCCAGCATTTT	CASSIGDRGLNQPQHF
TRBV7-2	.	TRBD1	TRBJ2-6	TGTGCCAGCAGCTACCACCGGGACAGACCCCAAGCTGGGGCCAACGTCCTGACTTTC	CASSYHRDRPQAGANVLTF
TRBV28	once	.	TRBJ2-5	TGTGCCAGCAGTTATCCAGGGGTAGGAAGGAAGACCCAGTACTTC	CASSYPGVGRKTQYF
TRBV13	.	.	TRBJ1-3	TGTGCCAGCAGCCCGCCACCCACAAGGGCTGGAAACACCATATATTTT	CASSPPPTRAGNTIYF
TRBV6-5	.	.	TRBJ2-2	TGTGCCAGCACCTCGTCGGGTACGGGGGAGCTGTTTTTT	CASTSSGTGELFF
TRBV2	.	.	TRBJ2-1	TGTGCCAGCAGTGGTGTCCAGGCCGGCAATGAGCAGTTCTTC	CASSGVQAGNEQFF
TRBV7-7	.	TRBD2	TRBJ2-1	TGTGCTAGCAGCTTAGAGGCGGGGGACGGTGAGCAGTTCTTC	CASSLEAGDGEQFF
TRBV2	.	.	TRBJ2-5	TGTGCCAGCAGTGAAGTAGGGGAAGGACAAGAGACCCAGTACTTC	CASSEVGEGQETQYF
TRBV10-3	.	.	TRBJ2-3	TGTGCCATCAGTGGCCCGCAAACAGGCACAGATACGCAGTATTTT	CAISGPQTGTDTQYF
TRBV19	.	.	TRBJ2-1	TGTGCCAGTAGTACCCTAAGCGGGACAAGCTCCTACAATGAGCAGTTCTTC	CASSTLSGTSSYNEQFF
TRBV5-1	.	.	TRBJ1-1	TGCGCCAGCAGCCCCGGTCGGGGAACCATGAACACTGAAGCTTTCTTT	CASSPGRGTMNTEAFF
TRBV11-2	once	.	TRBJ2-5	TGTGCCAGCAGCTTAGGTTCACAAGAGACCCAGTACTTC	CASSLGSQETQYF
TRBV2	.	.	TRBJ2-5	TGTGCCAGCTCTCTATCCCGCGCGGCAACAGCACAAGAGACCCAGTACTTC	CASSLSRAATAQETQYF
TRBV6-5	.	.	TRBJ2-7	TGTGCCAGCAAAAAAGCCTACGGGCAGTACTTC	CASKKAYGQYF
TRBV11-2	.	TRBD2	TRBJ2-7	TGTGCCAGCAGATTAGCGGGAGGGACCTACGAGCAGTACTTC	CASRLAGGTYEQYF
TRBV28	.	.	TRBJ1-1	TGTGCCAGCAGTTCCCCCCTGACGGGGAACACTGAAGCTTTCTTT	CASSSPLTGNTEAFF
TRBV11-2	.	.	TRBJ2-7	TGTGCCAGCAGCGAGGACAGCTTCTACGAGCAGTACTTC	CASSEDSFYEQYF
TRBV2	many	.	TRBJ1-5	TGTGCCTCCAGCCTGGGGCCGAATCAGCCCCAGCATTTT	CASSLGPNQPQHF
TRBV7-8	.	TRBD2	TRBJ2-6	TGTGCCAGCAGCTTCGCGGGGCTAGCGGCCTCTGGGGCCAACGTCCTGACTTTC	CASSFAGLAASGANVLTF
TRBV30	.	.	TRBJ1-2	TGTGCCTGGAGCGTACCCCCCGAGGGGAACTATGGCTACACCTTC	CAWSVPPEGNYGYTF
TRBV10-3	many	TRBD1	TRBJ1-2	TGTGCCATCAGTCCCTCGGGACAGCCTTTTTATGGCTACACCTTC	CAISPSGQPFYGYTF
TRBV5-6	.	.	TRBJ2-1	TGTGCCAGCAGCTTGGTGACTCAGCGGGTGGGTGAGCAGTTCTTC	CASSLVTQRVGEQFF
TRBV6-6	.	.	TRBJ2-5	TGTGCCAGCAAGCGACCGACAGGTCAAGAGACCCAGTACTTC	CASKRPTGQETQYF
TRBV28	.	TRBD1	TRBJ2-7	TGTGCCAGCAGGACAGGGGGTCTCTACGAGCAGTACTTC	CASRTGGLYEQYF
TRBV9	.	.	TRBJ2-1	TGTGCCAGCTGCGCGAAAGGTAGCAATGAGCAGTTCTTC	CASCAKGSNEQFF
TRBV28	.	TRBD1	TRBJ1-4	TGTGCCAGCAGTACCTCCGGGACAGCTAATGAAAAACTGTTTTTT	CASSTSGTANEKLFF